The text below deals with one TCR beta chain. What it binds is not known. The record originates from a study of T cell responses to AZD1222 COVID-19 vaccine. Clones were sequenced by immunoSEQ multiplex PCR, and TCRdb holds only the in-frame ones, with some missing. The sample yields roughly 69,000 clones, over 70% seen once. Germline CDR1 and CDR2: SGHRS and YFSETQ. Trimming took 2 bases from V and 4 from J; bases not matched to a gene: 4. The CDR3 runs 15 residues. Study-level findings and limits: Baseline seropositives among AZD1222 recipients totaled only 5 to 7. Spike-wide vaccine-associated CD4 TCRs dominated at 160-218 and 743-854.

This specimen was peripheral blood, taken 28 days after the second AZD1222 dose. The sequence was collected from an adult who received the AZD1222 COVID-19 vaccine. The J gene is TRBJ1-4, the V gene TRBV5-1; 8 positions match TRBD1. The CDR3 nucleotides read TGCGCCAGCAGCTTACCGACAGGGGTTAATGAAAAACTGTTTTTT. Its protein product is CASSLPTGVNEKLFF. The whole variable domain, filled in from reference TRBV5-1 and TRBJ1-4, reads KAGVTQTPRYLIKTRGQQVTLSCSPISGHRSVSWYQQTPGQGLQFLFEYFSETQRNKGNFPGRFSGRQFSNSRSEMNVSTLELGDSALYLCASSLPTGVNEKLFFGSGTQLSVL.